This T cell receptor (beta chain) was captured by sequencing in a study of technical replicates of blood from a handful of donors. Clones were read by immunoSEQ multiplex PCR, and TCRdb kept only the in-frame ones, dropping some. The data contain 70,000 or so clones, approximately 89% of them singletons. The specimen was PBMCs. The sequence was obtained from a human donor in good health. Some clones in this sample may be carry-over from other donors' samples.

In DNA, the CDR3 is TGCGCCAGCAGCCAAGATTTGCAAGGGAGTGGCTACACCTTC. Translating it yields CASSQDLQGSGYTF. The genes are TRBV4-3 and TRBJ1-2; D not resolved. The CDR3 spans 14 residues. Germline V gene sequence: CDR1 LGHNA, CDR2 YSLEER. V lost 0 bases and J 7 bases, leaving 12 bases between the germline ends.